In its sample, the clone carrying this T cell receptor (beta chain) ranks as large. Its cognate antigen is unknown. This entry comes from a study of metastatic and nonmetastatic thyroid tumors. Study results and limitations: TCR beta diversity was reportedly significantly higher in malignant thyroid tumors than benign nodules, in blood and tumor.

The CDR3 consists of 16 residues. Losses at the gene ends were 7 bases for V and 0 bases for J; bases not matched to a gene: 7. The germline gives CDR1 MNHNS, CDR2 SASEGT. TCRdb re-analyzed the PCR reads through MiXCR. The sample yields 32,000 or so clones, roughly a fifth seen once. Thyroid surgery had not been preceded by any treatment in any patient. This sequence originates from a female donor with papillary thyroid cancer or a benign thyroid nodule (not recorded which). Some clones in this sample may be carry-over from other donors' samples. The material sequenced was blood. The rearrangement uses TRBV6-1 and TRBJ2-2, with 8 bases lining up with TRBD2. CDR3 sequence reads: CASTPLAGPNTGELFF. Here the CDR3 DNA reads TGTGCCAGCACCCCCCTAGCGGGTCCGAACACCGGGGAGCTGTTTTTT.